A selection of T cell receptor beta chains follows, all from one sample in a study of shared clonotypes between healthy human individuals. Using immunoSEQ multiplex PCR, the repertoire was profiled, and TCRdb retains in-frame clones only, with some absent. This table has hundreds of thousands of clones, about 92% appearing once. What was sequenced was naive CD8+ T cells sorted from blood. These TCRs come from a man younger than 40 in good health. CDR3s include the opening cysteine and the closing phenylalanine or tryptophan. Only part of the rows carry a size: once, few, many, or a class if the clone is expanded.

clone size: once; V gene: TRBV5-6; CDR3 length: 12; CDR3 protein: CASSPQGVQQYF
clone size: -; V gene: TRBV15; CDR3 length: 13; CDR3 protein: CATSPGTVPGYTF
clone size: -; V gene: TRBV27; CDR3 length: 12; CDR3 protein: CASRGTADTQYF
clone size: -; V gene: TRBV15; CDR3 length: 15; CDR3 protein: CATSSRGWNTGELFF
clone size: -; V gene: TRBV7-9; CDR3 length: 14; CDR3 protein: CASSSPAVPYEQYF
clone size: -; V gene: TRBV19; CDR3 length: 15; CDR3 protein: CASSMETAKYNEQFF
clone size: once; V gene: TRBV7-9; CDR3 length: 16; CDR3 protein: CASSSGGGGHTGELFF
clone size: -; V gene: TRBV7-8; CDR3 length: 15; CDR3 protein: CASSSAKGSNQPQHF
clone size: -; V gene: TRBV2; CDR3 length: 12; CDR3 protein: CATTSSYNEQFF
clone size: few; V gene: TRBV27; CDR3 length: 13; CDR3 protein: CASSLTGGYEQYF